Listed here are 25 T cell receptor beta chains from one sample, sequenced in a study of blood T cell repertoires in COVID-19. This table comes from immunoSEQ multiplex PCR, and its TCRdb copy is limited to in-frame clones, with some not included. The top ten clones hold about 19% of a sample with some 85,000 clones, less than 85% of them seen once. Sequenced sample: peripheral blood. The receptors were gathered from an elderly woman with acute or convalescent COVID-19.

The chain recombines TRBV2 with TRBJ2-2; no clear D gene. The V gene lost 7 bases and the J gene lost 5 bases, with 11 bases spanning the gap. The CDR3 is made up of 13 amino acids. Germline values: CDR1 SNHLY, CDR2 FYNNEI. The CDR3 region has the DNA TGTGCCAGCACACGTCAGGAAACCGGGGAGCTGTTTTTT. This codes for CASTRQETGELFF. The full variable domain, in which reference TRBV2 and TRBJ2-2 provide the parts outside the CDR3, is EPEVTQTPSHQVTQMGQEVILRCVPISNHLYFYWYRQILGQKVEFLVSFYNNEISEKSEIFDDQFSVERPDGSNFTLKIRSTKLEDSAMYFCASTRQETGELFFGEGSRLTVL.

The V call is TRBV27, the J call TRBJ2-1; 9 positions agree with TRBD2. Germline CDR1 reads MNHEY; CDR2 reads SMNVEV (reference sequence). The CDR3 loop spans 14 amino acids. V dropped 6 bases and J dropped 3; count of bases not matched to a gene: 3. The CDR3 bases are TGTGCCAGCAGGGGGACTAGCTTCTACAATGAGCAGTTCTTC. Protein product: CASRGTSFYNEQFF.

The chain employs TRBV27 and TRBJ2-1; D uncertain. The CDR3 extends over 13 amino acids. Germline loops: CDR1 MNHEY, CDR2 SMNVEV (reference sequence). Trimming took off 2 bases at V and 5 bases at J, with 7 bases between the two ends. The CDR3 sequence: CASSLKPHNEQFF. DNA for the CDR3: TGTGCCAGCAGTTTAAAGCCCCACAATGAGCAGTTCTTC.

This clone occurred a few times. V gene TRBV7-2 combines with J gene TRBJ2-3; no firm D call. The CDR3 is 15 amino acids. With 1 base removed from V and 2 bases from J, the gap between germline ends came to 10 bases. Germline CDR1 and CDR2: SGHTA and FQGNSA. This CDR3 reads CASSLGAFFTDTQYF. CDR3 bases: TGTGCCAGCAGCTTAGGGGCGTTCTTCACAGATACGCAGTATTTT.

CDR3 sequence: CASSQGTGDLYEQYF. For the CDR3, the DNA is TGTGCCAGCAGCCAAGGGACAGGGGACCTCTACGAGCAGTACTTC. The chain combines TRBV11-3 with TRBJ2-7; 10 bases are a match to TRBD1. The CDR3 is 15 residues long. V trimming: 5 bases; J trimming: 3 bases; junction bases outside the gene matches: 7. Germline assignment: CDR1 SGHNT and CDR2 YENEEA.

The chain joins TRBV7-9 to TRBJ2-5; 7 bases match TRBD2. Unmatched junction bases numbered 6, after V lost 6 bases and J lost 5 bases. Germline V gene data show CDR1 as SEHNR and CDR2 as FQNEAQ (reference sequence). This CDR3 has 13 amino acids. The CDR3 here is CASRWTRQETQYF. The CDR3 bases are TGTGCCAGCAGGTGGACTAGGCAGGAGACCCAGTACTTC.

The CDR3, as DNA: TGTGCCAGCAGTCCCCCCCTACTACTAGCGGGAGGGCCGAGTGGGGAGCTGTTTTTT. Translation gives CASSPPLLLAGGPSGELFF. The chain links TRBV27 to TRBJ2-2; 13 nucleotides align to TRBD2. This CDR3 region has 19 residues. V lost 5 bases, J lost 8 bases, and 17 bases stayed unmatched. Germline V gene sequence: CDR1 MNHEY, CDR2 SMNVEV (reference sequence).

The V and J genes are TRBV21-1 and TRBJ2-7; TRBD2, the D gene given by the table, was not confirmed from the DNA. TRBV21-1 is a pseudogene locus. The CDR3 has 20 residues. The CDR3 spells CASSKEGPRPSGRASYEQYF. For the CDR3, the DNA is TGTGCCAGCAGCAAAGAAGGCCCCCGACCCAGCGGGAGGGCCTCCTACGAGCAGTACTTC.

J is TRBJ2-2 and V is TRBV18, with D possibly TRBD2 on 6 matching bases. From germline, CDR1 is KGHSH and CDR2 LQKENI. The CDR3 sequence is 17 residues long. V dropped 0 bases and J dropped 4 bases, with 15 bases sitting between them. CDR3 amino acids: CASSPPRGTSVTGELFF. CDR3 sequence (DNA): TGTGCCAGCTCACCACCGCGTGGGACTTCCGTCACCGGGGAGCTGTTTTTT.

The rearrangement joins TRBV6-5 to TRBJ1-6; possible D gene TRBD1, 6 bases. V was pared by 2 bases and J by 7 bases, with 15 bases between. This CDR3 spans 16 amino acids. The germline V gene encodes CDR1 MNHEY and CDR2 SVGAGI. CDR3 residues: CASSYGRGARNSPLHF. The CDR3 DNA is TGTGCCAGCAGTTACGGGCGGGGGGCGCGGAATTCACCCCTCCACTTT.

This clone has just one count. In DNA, the CDR3 is TGCAGCGCACGACAGGGGTACACTGAAGCTTTCTTT. Its protein product is CSARQGYTEAFF. J is TRBJ1-1 and V is TRBV29-1; TRBD1 matches at 8 bases. Germline lookup yields CDR1 SQVTM and CDR2 ANQGSEA. The CDR3 is 12 residues long. V shed 7 bases and J 3 bases; nucleotides not matched to a gene: 4.

This clone is a singleton in its sample. J is TRBJ2-7 and V is TRBV6-5; 9 nucleotides match TRBD1. This CDR3 comprises 15 residues. Trimming removed 2 bases from V and 3 bases from J; junction bases left unmatched: 5. From germline, CDR1 is MNHEY and CDR2 SVGAGI. The CDR3 bases are TGTGCCAGCAGTTACGCTGGACAGGGGTACTACGAGCAGTACTTC. Translation gives CASSYAGQGYYEQYF.

The rearrangement uses TRBV5-1 and TRBJ2-7; 9 nucleotides line up with TRBD1. Trimming cost V 3 bases and J 6 bases; bases outside gene matches: 10. There are 15 residues in the CDR3. The germline V gene has CDR1 SGHRS and CDR2 YFSETQ. CDR3 bases: TGCGCCAGCAGCTCCCCTGGGACAGGGACGGTCGAGCAGTACTTC. It translates to CASSSPGTGTVEQYF.

The rearrangement links TRBV25-1 to TRBJ1-1; D remains unclear. V lost 10 bases to trimming and J lost 5 bases, with 11 bases between them. Per germline, CDR1 MGHDK and CDR2 SYGVNS. The CDR3 spans 11 residues. The CDR3 protein is CAKDQRTEAFF. DNA for the CDR3: TGTGCCAAAGACCAGAGGACTGAAGCTTTCTTT.

The chain employs TRBV19 and TRBJ2-3; 8 bases are shared with TRBD1. This CDR3 has 16 residues. Germline CDR1 LNHDA, CDR2 SQIVND (reference sequence). The trim removed 10 bases at V and 0 bases at J, leaving 12 bases unmatched. CDR3 amino acids: CANPDRGETSTDTQYF. In DNA, the CDR3 is TGTGCCAACCCCGACAGGGGCGAAACTAGCACAGATACGCAGTATTTT.

This chain connects TRBV7-9 to TRBJ2-1; 9 positions agree with TRBD2. From germline, CDR1 is SEHNR and CDR2 FQNEAQ (reference sequence). This CDR3 comprises 15 residues. V lost 2 bases and J lost 4; bases outside the gene matches: 3. CDR3 in DNA: TGTGCCAGCAGCTTACAAGCGGGGGGTTACAATGAGCAGTTCTTC. This translates into CASSLQAGGYNEQFF.

The table lists this clone with a count of one. This chain uses TRBV11-2 with TRBJ2-7; 11 bases match TRBD1. The germline CDR1 and CDR2 sequences are SGHAT and FQNNGV. The CDR3 totals 14 residues. J gave up 3 bases and V 5 bases, and 3 bases lay outside the gene matches. The DNA of the CDR3 is TGTGCCAGCAGCCGGGACAGGGGGGTCTACGAGCAGTACTTC. Its translation is CASSRDRGVYEQYF.

The chain uses TRBV5-1 and TRBJ2-3; TRBD2 aligns across 8 bases. Trimming removed 4 bases from V and 6 bases from J; junction bases left unmatched: 16. The CDR3 spans 17 residues. Germline loops: CDR1 SGHRS, CDR2 YFSETQ. CDR3 nucleotides: TGCGCCAGCAGCCCGGGAAGTACGGCGGGGGGCTGGGATACGCAGTATTTT. Amino acid sequence: CASSPGSTAGGWDTQYF.

The chain is built from TRBV3-1 (or the pseudogene TRBV3-2) and TRBJ2-7; maybe TRBD2 (6 bases). The CDR3 covers 14 residues. Germline assignment: CDR1 LGHDT and CDR2 YNNKEL (reference sequence). V was cut by 6 bases and J by 0 bases, with 12 bases left in between. CDR3 sequence reads: CASRGPGGSYEQYF. DNA of the CDR3: TGTGCCAGCAGAGGCCCCGGGGGCTCCTACGAGCAGTACTTC.

The rearrangement links TRBV19 to TRBJ1-3, with D maybe TRBD1 (6 bases). V gave up 4 bases and J gave up 2 bases, with 9 bases separating them. This CDR3 comprises 14 residues. Germline lookup yields CDR1 LNHDA and CDR2 SQIVND (reference sequence). DNA of the CDR3: TGTGCCAGTAGTACAGGGGCAACTGGAAACACCATATATTTT. This codes for CASSTGATGNTIYF.

The rearrangement uses TRBV5-1 and TRBJ2-7; possible D gene TRBD1, 5 bases. V lost 0 bases and J 2 bases, leaving 15 bases between the germline ends. Germline CDR1 SGHRS, CDR2 YFSETQ. This CDR3 is 16 amino acids long. This CDR3 is CASSLDPADSTYEQYF. CDR3 bases: TGCGCCAGCAGCTTGGATCCTGCTGACAGTACCTACGAGCAGTACTTC. The full variable domain, its missing parts supplied by reference TRBV5-1 and TRBJ2-7, is KAGVTQTPRYLIKTRGQQVTLSCSPISGHRSVSWYQQTPGQGLQFLFEYFSETQRNKGNFPGRFSGRQFSNSRSEMNVSTLELGDSALYLCASSLDPADSTYEQYFGPGTRLTVT.

The chain joins TRBV18 to TRBJ1-1; 7 bases map to TRBD1. There are 14 residues in the CDR3. The V segment lost 4 bases and the J segment 1 base; nucleotides outside the gene matches: 3. CDR1 is KGHSH and CDR2 is LQKENI in the germline V gene. The CDR3 is CASSRTGPNTEAFF. CDR3 coding DNA: TGTGCCAGCTCACGGACAGGTCCGAACACTGAAGCTTTCTTT.

The V call is TRBV6-6, the J call TRBJ1-4; the match to TRBD1 covers 7 bases. The CDR3 spans 15 residues. Trimming took 7 bases from V and 0 from J; bases not matched to a gene: 5. In germline, CDR1 is MNHNY, CDR2 SVGAGI (reference sequence). The CDR3 protein is CASTDRAATNEKLFF. In nucleotides, the CDR3 is TGTGCCAGCACCGACAGGGCCGCAACTAATGAAAAACTGTTTTTT.

V is TRBV2 and J is TRBJ2-3; maybe TRBD1 (6 bases). Trimming took 5 bases from V and 6 from J, leaving 15 bases between them. This CDR3 has 14 amino acids. In germline, CDR1 is SNHLY, CDR2 FYNNEI. CDR3: CASSSSGTSDTQYF. As DNA, the CDR3 is TGTGCCAGCAGTTCTTCCGGGACATCGGATACGCAGTATTTT.

This clone was observed once. The chain combines TRBV7-2 with TRBJ2-7; D remains ambiguous. The CDR3 extends over 14 amino acids. CDR1 is SGHTA, CDR2 FQGNSA, per germline. V lost 5 bases to trimming and J lost 1 base, with 12 bases between them. The CDR3 DNA follows: TGTGCCAGCAGCCTACGACAAAGGTCCTACGAGCAGTACTTC. Protein product: CASSLRQRSYEQYF.